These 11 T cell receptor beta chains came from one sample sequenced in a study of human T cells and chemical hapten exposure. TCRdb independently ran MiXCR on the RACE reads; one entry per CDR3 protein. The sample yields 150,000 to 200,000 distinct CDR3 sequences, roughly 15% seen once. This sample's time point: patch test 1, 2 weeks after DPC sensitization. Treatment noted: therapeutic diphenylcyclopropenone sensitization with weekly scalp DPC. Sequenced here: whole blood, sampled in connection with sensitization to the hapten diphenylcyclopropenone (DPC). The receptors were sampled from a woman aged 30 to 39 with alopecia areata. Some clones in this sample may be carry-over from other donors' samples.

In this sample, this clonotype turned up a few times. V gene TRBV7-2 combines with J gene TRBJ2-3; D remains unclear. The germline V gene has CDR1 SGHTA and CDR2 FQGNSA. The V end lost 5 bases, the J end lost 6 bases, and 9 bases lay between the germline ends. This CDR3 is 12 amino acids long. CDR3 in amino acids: CASSLWRDTQYF. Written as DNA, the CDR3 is TGTGCCAGCAGCCTGTGGCGTGATACGCAGTATTTT.

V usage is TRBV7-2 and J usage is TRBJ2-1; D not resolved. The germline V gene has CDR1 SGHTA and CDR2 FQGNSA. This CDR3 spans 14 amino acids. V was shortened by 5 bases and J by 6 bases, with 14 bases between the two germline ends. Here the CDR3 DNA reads TGTGCCAGCAGCCCCGGCGTCGAGGTCAATGAGCAGTTCTTC. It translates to CASSPGVEVNEQFF. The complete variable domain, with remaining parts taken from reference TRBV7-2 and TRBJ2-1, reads GAGVSQSPSNKVTEKGKDVELRCDPISGHTALYWYRQSLGQGLEFLIYFQGNSAPDKSGLPSDRFSAERTGGSVSTLTIQRTQQEDSAVYLCASSPGVEVNEQFFGPGTRLTVL.

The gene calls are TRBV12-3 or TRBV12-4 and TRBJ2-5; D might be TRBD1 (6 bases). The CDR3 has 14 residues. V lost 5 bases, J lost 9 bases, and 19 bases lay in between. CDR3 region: CASSPPGQIDAQYF. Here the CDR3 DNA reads TGTGCCAGCAGTCCCCCCGGACAGATTGACGCCCAGTACTTC.

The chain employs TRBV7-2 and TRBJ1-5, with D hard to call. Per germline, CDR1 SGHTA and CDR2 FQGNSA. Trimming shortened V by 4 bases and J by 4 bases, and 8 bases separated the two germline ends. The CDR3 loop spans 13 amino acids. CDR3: CASSSWTNQPQHF. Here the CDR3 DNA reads TGTGCCAGCAGCTCCTGGACTAATCAGCCCCAGCATTTT.

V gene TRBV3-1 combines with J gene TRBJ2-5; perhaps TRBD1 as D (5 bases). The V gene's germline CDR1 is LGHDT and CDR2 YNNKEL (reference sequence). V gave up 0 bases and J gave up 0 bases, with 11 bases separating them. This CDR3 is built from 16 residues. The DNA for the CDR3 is TGTGCCAGCAGCCAAGAGCTGGGGCTGTACCAAGAGACCCAGTACTTC. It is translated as CASSQELGLYQETQYF.

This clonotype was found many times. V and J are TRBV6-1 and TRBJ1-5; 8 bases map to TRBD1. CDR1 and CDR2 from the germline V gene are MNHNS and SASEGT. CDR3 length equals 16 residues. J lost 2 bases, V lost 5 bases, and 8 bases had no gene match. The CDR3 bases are TGTGCCAGCAGTATCCCAGGGGGCGAAGGCAATCAGCCCCAGCATTTT. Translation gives CASSIPGGEGNQPQHF.

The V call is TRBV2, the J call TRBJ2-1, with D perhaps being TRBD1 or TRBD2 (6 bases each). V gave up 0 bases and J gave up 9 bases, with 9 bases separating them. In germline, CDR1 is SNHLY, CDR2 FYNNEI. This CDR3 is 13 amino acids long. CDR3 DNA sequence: TGTGCCAGCAGTGAAGCGAAGGGGGGTGAGCAGTTCTTC. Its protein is CASSEAKGGEQFF.

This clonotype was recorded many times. The CDR3 region is CASSLYSGTLLSNSPLHF. Here the CDR3 DNA reads TGTGCCAGCAGCCTATATTCCGGGACACTCCTGTCTAATTCACCCCTCCACTTT. The chain joins TRBV7-2 to TRBJ1-6; possible D gene TRBD1, 6 bases. CDR3 length: 18 residues. Trimming removed 5 bases from V and 6 bases from J, with 23 bases in between. Germline V CDR1 and CDR2: SGHTA, FQGNSA.

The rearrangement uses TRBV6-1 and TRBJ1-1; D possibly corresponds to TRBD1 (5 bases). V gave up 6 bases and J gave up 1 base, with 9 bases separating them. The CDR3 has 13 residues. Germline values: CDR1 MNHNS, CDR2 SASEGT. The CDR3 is CASRQQENTEAFF. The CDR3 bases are TGTGCCAGCAGGCAACAGGAGAACACTGAAGCTTTCTTT.

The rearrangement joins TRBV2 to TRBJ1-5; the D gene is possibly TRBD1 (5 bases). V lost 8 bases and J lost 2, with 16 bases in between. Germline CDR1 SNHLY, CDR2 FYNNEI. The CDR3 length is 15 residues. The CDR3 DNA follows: TGTGCCAGCGGGGACCGGGGCGGTGGCAATCAGCCCCAGCATTTT. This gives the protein CASGDRGGGNQPQHF.

The CDR3 loop is CAPLRLGAKNIQYF. The CDR3 bases are TGTGCCCCCCTCAGGCTGGGGGCCAAAAACATTCAGTACTTC. The J gene is TRBJ2-4, the V gene TRBV7-6; D is unresolved. CDR3 length: 14 amino acids. V lost 11 bases, J lost 1 base, and 15 bases lay in between. Germline CDR1 is SGHVS and CDR2 is FNYEAQ.